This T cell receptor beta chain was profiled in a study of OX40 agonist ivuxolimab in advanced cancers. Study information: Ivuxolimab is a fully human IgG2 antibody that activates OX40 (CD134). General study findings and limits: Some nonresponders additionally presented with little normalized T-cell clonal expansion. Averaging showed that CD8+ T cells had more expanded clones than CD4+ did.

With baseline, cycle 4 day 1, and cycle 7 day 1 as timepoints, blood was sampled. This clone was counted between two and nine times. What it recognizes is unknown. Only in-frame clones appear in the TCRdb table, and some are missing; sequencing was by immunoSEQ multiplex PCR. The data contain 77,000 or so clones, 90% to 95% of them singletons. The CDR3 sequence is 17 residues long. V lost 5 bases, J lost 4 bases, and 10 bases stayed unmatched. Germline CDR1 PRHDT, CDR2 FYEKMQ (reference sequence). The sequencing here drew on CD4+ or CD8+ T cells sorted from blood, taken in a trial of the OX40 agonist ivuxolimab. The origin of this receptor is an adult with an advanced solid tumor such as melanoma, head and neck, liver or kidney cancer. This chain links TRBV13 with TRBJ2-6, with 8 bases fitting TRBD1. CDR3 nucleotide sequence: TGTGCCAGCAGCCCGGGGCAGGGGGCGCCCGGGGCCAACGTCCTGACTTTC. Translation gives CASSPGQGAPGANVLTF.